The source of this TCR beta chain is a study of monozygotic twins with inflammatory bowel disease. Study observations and caveats: A distinction between different T cell subtypes was not possible.

Every TCR library drew on about 3,700 ng of total RNA. The unique tags termed UMIs, each holding a 6-nucleotide sample barcode, were added by means of template switching. TCRdb reanalyzed the 5' RACE reads and collapses them to one entry per CDR3 protein, without DNA. The sample holds tens of thousands of distinct CDR3 sequences. Each donor gave 2.5 ml of peripheral blood. Details on this clonotype: Its antigen remains unidentified.

The germline gives CDR1 DFQATT, CDR2 SNEGSKA (reference sequence). The CDR3 is 12 residues long. The receptor was isolated from a human donor with ulcerative colitis or Crohn's disease, or a healthy co-twin of an affected twin (not recorded which). The sequenced material came from blood. The V and J genes are TRBV20-1 and TRBJ2-5; no DNA is available, so the TRBD2 call from TCRdb remains unchecked. Here the CDR3 reads CSAIVRRETQYF.